The source of this T cell receptor (beta chain) is a study of T cell responses to AZD1222 COVID-19 vaccine. The ends were cut back, 3 bases at V and 3 bases at J, with 11 bases in the middle. The germline gives CDR1 KGHDR, CDR2 SFDVKD. The CDR3 is 15 residues long. TCRdb's copy holds only in-frame clones and misses some; the assay was immunoSEQ multiplex PCR. Of 150,000 to 200,000 clones listed, around nine tenths are singletons. This clone was picked up one time. The source of this sequence is an adult in good health. This chain joins TRBV24-1 and TRBJ2-1, with D perhaps matching TRBD1 (6 bases). The sample in question was peripheral blood, obtained on day 0 of AZD1222 vaccination. The CDR3 DNA follows: TGTGCCACCAGTGATGCACGGACAGACTACAATGAGCAGTTCTTC. It codes for CATSDARTDYNEQFF.